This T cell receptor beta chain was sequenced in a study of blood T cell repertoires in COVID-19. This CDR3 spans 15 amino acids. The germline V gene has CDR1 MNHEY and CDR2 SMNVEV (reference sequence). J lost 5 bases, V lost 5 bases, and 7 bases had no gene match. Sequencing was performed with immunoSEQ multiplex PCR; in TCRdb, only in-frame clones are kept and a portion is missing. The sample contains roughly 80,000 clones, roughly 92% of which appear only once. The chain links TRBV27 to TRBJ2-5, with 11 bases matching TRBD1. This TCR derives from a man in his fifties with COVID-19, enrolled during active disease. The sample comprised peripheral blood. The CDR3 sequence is CASSLGQGARETQYF. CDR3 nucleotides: TGTGCCAGCAGTCTCGGACAGGGGGCCCGGGAGACCCAGTACTTC.